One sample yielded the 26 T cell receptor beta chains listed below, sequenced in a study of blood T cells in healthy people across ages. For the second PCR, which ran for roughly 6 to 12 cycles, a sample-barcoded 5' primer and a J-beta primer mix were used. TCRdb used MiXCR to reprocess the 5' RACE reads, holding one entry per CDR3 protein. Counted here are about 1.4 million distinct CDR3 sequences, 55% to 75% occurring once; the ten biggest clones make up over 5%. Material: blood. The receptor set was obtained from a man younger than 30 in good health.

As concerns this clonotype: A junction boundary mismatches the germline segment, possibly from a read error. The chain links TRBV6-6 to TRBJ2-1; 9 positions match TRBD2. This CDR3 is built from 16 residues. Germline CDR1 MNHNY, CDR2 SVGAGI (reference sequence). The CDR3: CVSSFQGSGSLNEQFF. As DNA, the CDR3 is TGTGTCAGCAGTTTCCAGGGTAGCGGGAGCTTGAATGAGCAGTTCTTC.

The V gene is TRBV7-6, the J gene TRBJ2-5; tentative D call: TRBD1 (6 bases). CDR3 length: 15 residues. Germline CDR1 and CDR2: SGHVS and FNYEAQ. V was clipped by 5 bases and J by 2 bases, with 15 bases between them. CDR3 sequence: CASSIGRGRQETQYF. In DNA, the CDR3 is TGTGCCAGCAGCATAGGCAGGGGACGGCAAGAGACCCAGTACTTC.

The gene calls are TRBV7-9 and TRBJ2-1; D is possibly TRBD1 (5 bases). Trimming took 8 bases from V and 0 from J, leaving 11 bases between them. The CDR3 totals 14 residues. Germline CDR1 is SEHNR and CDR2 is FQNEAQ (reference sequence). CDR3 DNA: TGTGCCAGCTGGGGCGAGAGCTCCTACAATGAGCAGTTCTTC. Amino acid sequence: CASWGESSYNEQFF.

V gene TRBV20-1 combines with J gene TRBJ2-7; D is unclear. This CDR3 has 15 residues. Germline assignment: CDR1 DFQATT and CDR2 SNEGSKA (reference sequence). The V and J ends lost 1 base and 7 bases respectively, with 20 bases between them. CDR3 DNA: TGCAGTGCTAGAGGCGGCGACCTACGCTACAATGAGCAGTACTTC. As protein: CSARGGDLRYNEQYF.

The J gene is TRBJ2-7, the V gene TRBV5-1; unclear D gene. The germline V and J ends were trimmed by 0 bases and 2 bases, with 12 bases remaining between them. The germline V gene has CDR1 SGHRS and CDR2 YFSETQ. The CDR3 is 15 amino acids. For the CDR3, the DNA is TGCGCCAGCAGCTTGGACCTGACCCGAACCTACGAGCAGTACTTC. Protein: CASSLDLTRTYEQYF. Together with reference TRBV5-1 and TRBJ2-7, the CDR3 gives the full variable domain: KAGVTQTPRYLIKTRGQQVTLSCSPISGHRSVSWYQQTPGQGLQFLFEYFSETQRNKGNFPGRFSGRQFSNSRSEMNVSTLELGDSALYLCASSLDLTRTYEQYFGPGTRLTVT.

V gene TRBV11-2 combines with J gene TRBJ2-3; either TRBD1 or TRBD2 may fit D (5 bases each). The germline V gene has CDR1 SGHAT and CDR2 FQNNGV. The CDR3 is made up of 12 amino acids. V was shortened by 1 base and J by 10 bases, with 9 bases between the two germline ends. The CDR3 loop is CASSLVGAAQYF. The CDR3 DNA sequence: TGTGCCAGCAGCTTAGTCGGGGCGGCGCAGTATTTT.

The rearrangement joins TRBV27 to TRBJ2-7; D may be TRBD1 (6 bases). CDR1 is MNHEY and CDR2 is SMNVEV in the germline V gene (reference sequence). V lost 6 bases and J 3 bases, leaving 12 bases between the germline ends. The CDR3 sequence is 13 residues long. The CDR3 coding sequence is TGTGCCAGCAGGCCCGAGGACAGCTACGAGCAGTACTTC. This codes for CASRPEDSYEQYF.

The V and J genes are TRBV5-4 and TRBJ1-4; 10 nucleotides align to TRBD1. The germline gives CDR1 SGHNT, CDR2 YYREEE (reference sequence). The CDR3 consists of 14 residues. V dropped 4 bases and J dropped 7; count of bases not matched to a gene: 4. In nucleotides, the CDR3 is TGTGCCAGCAGCACCCGGGACAGGGGTGAAAAACTGTTTTTT. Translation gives CASSTRDRGEKLFF.

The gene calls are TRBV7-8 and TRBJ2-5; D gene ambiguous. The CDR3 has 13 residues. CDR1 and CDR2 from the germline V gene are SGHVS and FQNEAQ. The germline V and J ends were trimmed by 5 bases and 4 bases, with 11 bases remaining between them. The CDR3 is CASSKTYGETQYF. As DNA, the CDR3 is TGTGCCAGCAGCAAAACGTATGGAGAGACCCAGTACTTC.

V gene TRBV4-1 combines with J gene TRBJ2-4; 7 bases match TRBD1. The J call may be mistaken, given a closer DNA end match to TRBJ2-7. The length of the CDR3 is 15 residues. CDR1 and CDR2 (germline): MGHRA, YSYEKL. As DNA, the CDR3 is TGCGCCAGCAGCCTCTTGACAGGGACGTCGTACGAGCAGTACTTC. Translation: CASSLLTGTSYEQYF.

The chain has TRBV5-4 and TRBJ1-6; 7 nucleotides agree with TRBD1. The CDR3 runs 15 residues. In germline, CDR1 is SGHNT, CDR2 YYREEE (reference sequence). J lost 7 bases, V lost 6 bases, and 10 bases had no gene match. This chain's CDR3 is CASTVTGTANSPLHF. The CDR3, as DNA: TGTGCCAGCACTGTTACCGGGACAGCCAATTCACCCCTCCACTTT.

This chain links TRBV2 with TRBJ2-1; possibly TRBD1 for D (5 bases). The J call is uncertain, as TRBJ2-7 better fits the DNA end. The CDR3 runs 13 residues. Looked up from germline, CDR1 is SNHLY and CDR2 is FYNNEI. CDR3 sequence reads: CASSGQGNHEQYF. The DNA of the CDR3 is TGTGCCAGCAGTGGGCAGGGAAATCACGAGCAGTACTTC.

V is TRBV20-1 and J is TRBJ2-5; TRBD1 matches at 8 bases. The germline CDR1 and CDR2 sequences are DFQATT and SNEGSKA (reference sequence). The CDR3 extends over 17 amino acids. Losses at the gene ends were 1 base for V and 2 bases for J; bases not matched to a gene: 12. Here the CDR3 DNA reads TGCAGTGCTAGAGGTCGGACCCAGGGGGCGAGGCAAGAGACCCAGTACTTC. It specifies CSARGRTQGARQETQYF.

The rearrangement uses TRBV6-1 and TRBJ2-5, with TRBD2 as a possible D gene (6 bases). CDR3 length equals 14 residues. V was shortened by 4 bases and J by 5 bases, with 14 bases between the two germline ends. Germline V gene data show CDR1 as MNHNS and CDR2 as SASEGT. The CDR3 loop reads CASSARRGMETQYF. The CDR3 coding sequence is TGTGCCAGCAGTGCAAGGAGGGGTATGGAGACCCAGTACTTC.

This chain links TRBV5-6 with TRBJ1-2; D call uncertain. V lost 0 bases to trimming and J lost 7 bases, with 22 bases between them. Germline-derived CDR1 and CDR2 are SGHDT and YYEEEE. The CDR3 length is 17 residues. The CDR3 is CASSLGWVFDISGGYTF. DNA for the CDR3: TGTGCCAGCAGCTTGGGGTGGGTCTTCGATATATCGGGTGGCTACACCTTC. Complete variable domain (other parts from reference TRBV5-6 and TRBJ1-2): DAGVTQSPTHLIKTRGQQVTLRCSPKSGHDTVSWYQQALGQGPQFIFQYYEEEERQRGNFPDRFSGHQFPNYSSELNVNALLLGDSALYLCASSLGWVFDISGGYTFGSGTRLTVV.

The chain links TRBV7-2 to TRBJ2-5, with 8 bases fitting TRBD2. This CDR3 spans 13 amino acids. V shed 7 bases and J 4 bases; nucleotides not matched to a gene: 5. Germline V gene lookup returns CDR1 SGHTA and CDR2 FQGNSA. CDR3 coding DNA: TGTGCCAGCACCAACGGGGGGGTAGAGACCCAGTACTTC. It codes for CASTNGGVETQYF.

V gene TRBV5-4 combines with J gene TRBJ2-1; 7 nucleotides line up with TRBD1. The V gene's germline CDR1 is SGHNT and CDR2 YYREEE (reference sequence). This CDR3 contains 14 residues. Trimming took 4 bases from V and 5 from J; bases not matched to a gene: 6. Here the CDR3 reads CASSIQQGNNEQFF. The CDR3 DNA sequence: TGTGCCAGCAGCATCCAACAGGGGAACAATGAGCAGTTCTTC.

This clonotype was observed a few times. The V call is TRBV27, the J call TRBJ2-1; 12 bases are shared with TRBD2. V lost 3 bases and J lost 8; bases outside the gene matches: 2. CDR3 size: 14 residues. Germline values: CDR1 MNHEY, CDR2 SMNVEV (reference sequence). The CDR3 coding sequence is TGTGCCAGCAGTTTTCTAGCGGGAGGGGATGAGCAGTTCTTC. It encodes CASSFLAGGDEQFF.

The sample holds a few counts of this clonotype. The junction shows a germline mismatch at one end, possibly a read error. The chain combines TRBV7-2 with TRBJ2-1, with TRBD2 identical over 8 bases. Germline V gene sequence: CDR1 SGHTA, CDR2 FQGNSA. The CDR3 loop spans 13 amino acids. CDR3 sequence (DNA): TGTGCCAGCAGCCCAGCGGGGGCAAATGGGCAGTTCTTC. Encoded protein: CASSPAGANGQFF.

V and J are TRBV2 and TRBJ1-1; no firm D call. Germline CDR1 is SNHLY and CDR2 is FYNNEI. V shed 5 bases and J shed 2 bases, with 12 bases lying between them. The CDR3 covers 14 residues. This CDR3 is CASSPLSHNTEAFF. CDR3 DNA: TGTGCCAGCAGTCCACTTAGCCATAACACTGAAGCTTTCTTT.

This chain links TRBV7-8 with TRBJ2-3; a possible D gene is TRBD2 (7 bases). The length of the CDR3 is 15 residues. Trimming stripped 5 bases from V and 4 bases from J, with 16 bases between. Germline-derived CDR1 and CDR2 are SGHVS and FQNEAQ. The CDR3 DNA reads TGTGCCAGCAGCCATGGGGGGGCCCACCCAGATACGCAGTATTTT. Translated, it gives CASSHGGAHPDTQYF.

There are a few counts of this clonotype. Here the CDR3 reads CSVVGIRTVNEQFF. As DNA, the CDR3 is TGCAGCGTTGTGGGAATAAGGACTGTCAATGAGCAGTTCTTC. J is TRBJ2-1 and V is TRBV29-1, with D perhaps matching TRBD2 (5 bases). Germline V gene sequence: CDR1 SQVTM, CDR2 ANQGSEA. V was trimmed by 4 bases and J by 6 bases, leaving 16 bases between them. The CDR3 contains 14 residues.

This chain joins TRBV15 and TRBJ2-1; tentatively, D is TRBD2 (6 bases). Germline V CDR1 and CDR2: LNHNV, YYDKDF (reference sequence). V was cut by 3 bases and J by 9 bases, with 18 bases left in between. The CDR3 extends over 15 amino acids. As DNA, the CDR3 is TGTGCCACCAGCAGTCCCCGGGGGTCGAAGGGTGAGCAGTTCTTC. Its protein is CATSSPRGSKGEQFF.

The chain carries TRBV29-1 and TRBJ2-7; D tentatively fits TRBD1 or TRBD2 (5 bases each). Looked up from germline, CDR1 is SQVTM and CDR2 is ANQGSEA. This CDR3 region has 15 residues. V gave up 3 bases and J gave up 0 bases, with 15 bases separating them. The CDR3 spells CSVDGASGPSYEQYF. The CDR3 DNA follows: TGCAGCGTTGATGGGGCGAGCGGACCCTCCTACGAGCAGTACTTC.

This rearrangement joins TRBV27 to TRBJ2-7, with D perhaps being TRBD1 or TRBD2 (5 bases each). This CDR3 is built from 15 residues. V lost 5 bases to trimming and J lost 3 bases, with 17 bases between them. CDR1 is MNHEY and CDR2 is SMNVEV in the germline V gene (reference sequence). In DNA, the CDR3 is TGTGCCAGCAGTCAAGGGCCCTGGGGGAACTACGAGCAGTACTTC. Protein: CASSQGPWGNYEQYF.

The CDR3 nucleotides read TGCGCCAGCAGCTGGACAGGGATTCGGGGCTATGGCTACACCTTC. Translating it yields CASSWTGIRGYGYTF. The chain couples TRBV5-1 to TRBJ1-2; 8 positions agree with TRBD1. Trimming at V came to 3 bases and at J to 4 bases, leaving 8 bases not matched to a gene. CDR1 is SGHRS, CDR2 YFSETQ, per germline. The CDR3 is 15 residues long.